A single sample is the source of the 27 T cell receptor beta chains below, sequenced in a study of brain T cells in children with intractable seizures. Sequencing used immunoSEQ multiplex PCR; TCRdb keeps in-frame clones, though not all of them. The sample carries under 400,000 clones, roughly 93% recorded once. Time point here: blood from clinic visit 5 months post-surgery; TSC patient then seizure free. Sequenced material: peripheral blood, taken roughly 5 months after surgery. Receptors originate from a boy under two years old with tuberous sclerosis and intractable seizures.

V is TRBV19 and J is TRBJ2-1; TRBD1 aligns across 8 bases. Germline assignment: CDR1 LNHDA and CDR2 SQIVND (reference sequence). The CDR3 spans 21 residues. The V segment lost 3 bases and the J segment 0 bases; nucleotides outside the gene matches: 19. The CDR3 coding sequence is TGTGCCAGTAGTATTTTTGGGGCCAGGGGGCTCCCCCTAAGCTCCTACAATGAGCAGTTCTTC. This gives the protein CASSIFGARGLPLSSYNEQFF.

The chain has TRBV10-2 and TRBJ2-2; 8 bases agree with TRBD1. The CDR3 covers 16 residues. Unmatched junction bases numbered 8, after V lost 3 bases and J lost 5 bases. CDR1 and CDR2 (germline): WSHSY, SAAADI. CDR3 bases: TGCGCCAGCAGTGACGTGGACAGGGACAGAACCGGGGAGCTGTTTTTT. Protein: CASSDVDRDRTGELFF.

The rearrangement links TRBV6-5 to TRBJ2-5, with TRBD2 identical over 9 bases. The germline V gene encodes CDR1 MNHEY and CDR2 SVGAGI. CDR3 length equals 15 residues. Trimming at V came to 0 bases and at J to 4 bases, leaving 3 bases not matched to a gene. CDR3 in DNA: TGTGCCAGCAGTTACTCGGGGACTAGCCGAGAGACCCAGTACTTC. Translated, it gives CASSYSGTSRETQYF.

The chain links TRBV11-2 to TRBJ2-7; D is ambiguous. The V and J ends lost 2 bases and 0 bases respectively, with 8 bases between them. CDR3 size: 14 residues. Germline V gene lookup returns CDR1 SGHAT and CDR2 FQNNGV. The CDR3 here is CASSLFGISYEQYF. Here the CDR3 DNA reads TGTGCCAGCAGCTTATTCGGTATCTCCTACGAGCAGTACTTC.

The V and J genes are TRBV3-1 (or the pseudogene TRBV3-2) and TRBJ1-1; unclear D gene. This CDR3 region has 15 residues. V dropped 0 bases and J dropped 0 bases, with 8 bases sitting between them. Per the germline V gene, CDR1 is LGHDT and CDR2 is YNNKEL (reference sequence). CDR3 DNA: TGTGCCAGCAGCCAAGAACGGACGGTGAACACTGAAGCTTTCTTT. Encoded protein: CASSQERTVNTEAFF.

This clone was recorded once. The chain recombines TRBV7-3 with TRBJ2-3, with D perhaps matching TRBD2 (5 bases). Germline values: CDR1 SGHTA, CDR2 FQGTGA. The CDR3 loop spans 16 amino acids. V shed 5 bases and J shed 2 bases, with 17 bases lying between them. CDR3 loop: CASSASGMEFTDTQYF. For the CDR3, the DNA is TGTGCCAGCAGCGCCTCGGGAATGGAGTTCACAGATACGCAGTATTTT.

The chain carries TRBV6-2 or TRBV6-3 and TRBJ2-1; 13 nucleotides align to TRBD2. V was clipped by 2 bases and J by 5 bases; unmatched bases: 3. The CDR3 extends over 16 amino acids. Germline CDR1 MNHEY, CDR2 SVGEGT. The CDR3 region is CASSYRLAGGHNEQFF. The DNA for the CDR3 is TGTGCCAGCAGTTACCGACTAGCGGGGGGACACAATGAGCAGTTCTTC.

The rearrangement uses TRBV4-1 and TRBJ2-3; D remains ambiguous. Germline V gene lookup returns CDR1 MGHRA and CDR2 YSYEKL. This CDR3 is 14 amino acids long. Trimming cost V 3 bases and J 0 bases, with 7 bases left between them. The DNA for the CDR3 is TGCGCCAGCAGCCAGGGTAGCAGCACAGATACGCAGTATTTT. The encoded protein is CASSQGSSTDTQYF.

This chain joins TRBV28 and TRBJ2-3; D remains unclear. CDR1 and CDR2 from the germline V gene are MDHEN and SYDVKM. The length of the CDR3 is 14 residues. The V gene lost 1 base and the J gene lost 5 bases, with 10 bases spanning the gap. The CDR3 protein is CASSLSNSGDTQYF. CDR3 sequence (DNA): TGTGCCAGCAGTTTATCTAATTCCGGAGATACGCAGTATTTT. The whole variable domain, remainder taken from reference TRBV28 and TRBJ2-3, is DVKVTQSSRYLVKRTGEKVFLECVQDMDHENMFWYRQDPGLGLRLIYFSYDVKMKEKGDIPEGYSVSREKKERFSLILESASTNQTSMYLCASSLSNSGDTQYFGPGTRLTVL.

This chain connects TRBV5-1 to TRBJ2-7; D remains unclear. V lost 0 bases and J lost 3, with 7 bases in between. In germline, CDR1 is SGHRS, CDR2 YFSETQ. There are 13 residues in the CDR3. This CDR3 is CASSLDPGYEQYF. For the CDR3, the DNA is TGCGCCAGCAGCTTGGATCCGGGCTACGAGCAGTACTTC.

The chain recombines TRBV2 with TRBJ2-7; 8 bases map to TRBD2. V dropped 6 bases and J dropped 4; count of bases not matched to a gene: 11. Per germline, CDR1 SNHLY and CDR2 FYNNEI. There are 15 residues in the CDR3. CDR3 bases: TGTGCCAGCAGCACCGGGACTAGGGTCCTATACGAGCAGTACTTC. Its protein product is CASSTGTRVLYEQYF.

As DNA, the CDR3 is TGTGCCAGCAGCTTGCCCCAGCGGGAGGCCTACAATGAGCAGTTCTTC. Amino acid sequence: CASSLPQREAYNEQFF. The chain recombines TRBV5-4 with TRBJ2-1; TRBD2 aligns across 9 bases. J was trimmed by 2 bases and V by 1 base; bases with no gene match: 4. The CDR3 sequence is 16 residues long. Looked up from germline, CDR1 is SGHNT and CDR2 is YYREEE (reference sequence).

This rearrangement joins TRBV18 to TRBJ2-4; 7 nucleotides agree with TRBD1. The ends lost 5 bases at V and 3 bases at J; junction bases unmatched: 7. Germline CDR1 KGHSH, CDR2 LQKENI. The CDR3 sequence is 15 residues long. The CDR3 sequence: CASSSRGQVKNIQYF. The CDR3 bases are TGTGCCAGCTCATCCCGCGGACAGGTCAAAAACATTCAGTACTTC. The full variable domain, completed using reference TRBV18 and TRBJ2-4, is NAGVMQNPRHLVRRRGQEARLRCSPMKGHSHVYWYRQLPEEGLKFMVYLQKENIIDESGMPKERFSAEFPKEGPSILRIQQVVRGDSAAYFCASSSRGQVKNIQYFGAGTRLSVL.

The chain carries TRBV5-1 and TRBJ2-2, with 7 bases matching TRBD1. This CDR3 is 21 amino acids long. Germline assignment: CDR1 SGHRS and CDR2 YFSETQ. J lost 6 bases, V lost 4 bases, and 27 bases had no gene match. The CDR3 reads CASSPKSALGQSYGVAGELFF. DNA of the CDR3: TGCGCCAGCAGCCCCAAGAGTGCCCTGGGACAGAGTTATGGGGTAGCCGGGGAGCTGTTTTTT.

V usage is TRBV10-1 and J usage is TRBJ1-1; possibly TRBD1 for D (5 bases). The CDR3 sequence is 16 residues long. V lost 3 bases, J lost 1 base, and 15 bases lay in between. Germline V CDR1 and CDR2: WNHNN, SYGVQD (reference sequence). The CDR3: CASSDPQRQSNTEAFF. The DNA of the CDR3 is TGCGCCAGCAGTGACCCGCAAAGACAGTCGAACACTGAAGCTTTCTTT.

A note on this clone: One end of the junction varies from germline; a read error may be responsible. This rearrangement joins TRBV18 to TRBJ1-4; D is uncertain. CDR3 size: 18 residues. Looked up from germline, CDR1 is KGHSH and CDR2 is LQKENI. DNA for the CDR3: TGTGCCAGCTCACAGAAGGGAGTCACCCCAATAGGTATTGAAAGACTGTTTTTT. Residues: CASSQKGVTPIGIERLFF.

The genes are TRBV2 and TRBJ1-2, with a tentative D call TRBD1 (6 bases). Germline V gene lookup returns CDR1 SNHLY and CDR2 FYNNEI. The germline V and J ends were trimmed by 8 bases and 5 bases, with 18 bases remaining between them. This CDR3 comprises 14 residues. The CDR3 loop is CASVEVGGWYGYTF. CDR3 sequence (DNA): TGTGCCAGCGTAGAGGTGGGGGGCTGGTATGGCTACACCTTC.

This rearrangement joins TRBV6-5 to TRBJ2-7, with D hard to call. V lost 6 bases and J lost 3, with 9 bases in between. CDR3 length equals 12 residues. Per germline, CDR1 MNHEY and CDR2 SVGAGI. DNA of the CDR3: TGTGCCAGCAGCGCCACGAGCTACGAGCAGTACTTC. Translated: CASSATSYEQYF.

CDR3 bases: TGTGCCACCAGTGACGAAGGGGGACGGCCCCAGCATTTT. It codes for CATSDEGGRPQHF. The chain is built from TRBV24-1 and TRBJ1-5; possibly TRBD1 for D (6 bases). V was shortened by 4 bases and J by 9 bases, with 12 bases between the two germline ends. In germline, CDR1 is KGHDR, CDR2 SFDVKD. The CDR3 is 13 residues long.

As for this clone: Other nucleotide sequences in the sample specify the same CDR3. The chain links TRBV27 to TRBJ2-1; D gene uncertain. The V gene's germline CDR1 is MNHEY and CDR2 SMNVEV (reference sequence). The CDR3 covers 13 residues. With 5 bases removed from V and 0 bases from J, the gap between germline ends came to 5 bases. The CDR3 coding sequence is TGTGCCAGCAGTCTGGACTCCTACAATGAGCAGTTCTTC. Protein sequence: CASSLDSYNEQFF.

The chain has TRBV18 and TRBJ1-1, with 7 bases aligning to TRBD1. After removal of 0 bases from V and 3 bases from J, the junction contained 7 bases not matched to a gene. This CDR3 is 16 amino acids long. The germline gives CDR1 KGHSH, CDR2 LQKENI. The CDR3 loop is CASSPPLQGPYTEAFF. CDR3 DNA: TGTGCCAGCTCACCACCGCTACAGGGGCCCTACACTGAAGCTTTCTTT. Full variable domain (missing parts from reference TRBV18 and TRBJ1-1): NAGVMQNPRHLVRRRGQEARLRCSPMKGHSHVYWYRQLPEEGLKFMVYLQKENIIDESGMPKERFSAEFPKEGPSILRIQQVVRGDSAAYFCASSPPLQGPYTEAFFGQGTRLTVV.

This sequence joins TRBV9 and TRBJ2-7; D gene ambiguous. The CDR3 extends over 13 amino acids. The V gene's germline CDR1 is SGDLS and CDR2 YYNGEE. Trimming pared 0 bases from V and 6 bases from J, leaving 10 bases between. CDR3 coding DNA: TGTGCCAGCAGCGTAGCTACCGTAGGCGAGCAGTACTTC. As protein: CASSVATVGEQYF.

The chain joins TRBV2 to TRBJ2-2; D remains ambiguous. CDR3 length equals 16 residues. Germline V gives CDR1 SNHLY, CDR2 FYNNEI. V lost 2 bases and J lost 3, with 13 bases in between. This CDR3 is CASSELRPGYTGELFF. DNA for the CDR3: TGTGCCAGCAGTGAATTACGGCCAGGCTACACCGGGGAGCTGTTTTTT.

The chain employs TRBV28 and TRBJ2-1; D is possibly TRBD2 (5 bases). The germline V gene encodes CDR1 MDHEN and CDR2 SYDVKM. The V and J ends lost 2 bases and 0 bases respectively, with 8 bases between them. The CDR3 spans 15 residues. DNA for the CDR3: TGTGCCAGCAGTTTAGTAAGCGGCTCCTACAATGAGCAGTTCTTC. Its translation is CASSLVSGSYNEQFF.

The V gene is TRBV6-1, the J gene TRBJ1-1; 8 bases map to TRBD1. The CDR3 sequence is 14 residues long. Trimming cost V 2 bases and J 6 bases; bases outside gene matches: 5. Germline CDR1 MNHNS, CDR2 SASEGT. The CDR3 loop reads CASSELSRGPEAFF. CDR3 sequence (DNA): TGTGCCAGCAGTGAACTATCCAGGGGGCCTGAAGCTTTCTTT.

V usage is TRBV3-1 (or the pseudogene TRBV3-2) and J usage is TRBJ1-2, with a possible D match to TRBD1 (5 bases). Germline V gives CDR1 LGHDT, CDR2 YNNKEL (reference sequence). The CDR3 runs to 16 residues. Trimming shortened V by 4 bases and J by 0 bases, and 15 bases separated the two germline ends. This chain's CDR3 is CASSPVGAIANYGYTF. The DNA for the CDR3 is TGTGCCAGCAGCCCCGTAGGGGCAATAGCTAACTATGGCTACACCTTC.

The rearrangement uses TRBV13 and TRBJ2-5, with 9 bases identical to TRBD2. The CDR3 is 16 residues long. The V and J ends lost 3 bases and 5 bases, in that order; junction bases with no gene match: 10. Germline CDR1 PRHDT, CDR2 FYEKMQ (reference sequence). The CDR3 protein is CASSFRGGGAGETQYF. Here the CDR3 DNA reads TGTGCCAGCAGCTTCCGCGGCGGGGGGGCCGGGGAGACCCAGTACTTC.